The source of this T cell receptor (beta chain) is a study of blood T cell repertoires in COVID-19. Study summary: COVID-19 samples collected from the United States, Italy and Spain covered acute and convalescent phases. Sample material is recorded as cDNA or gDNA derived from T cells, B-cell-depleted T cells, or PBMCs.

Authors' methods: Amplification of reference gene primers provided the estimated nucleated cell counts. Repertoires were generated with immunoSEQ multiplex PCR, while TCRdb's copy carries only in-frame clones and drops some. V and J calls and clone size are copied from that table; D and trimming were computed from the DNA. The sample lists around 260,000 clones, 86% occurring once. V lost 4 bases to trimming and J lost 7 bases; unmatched junction nucleotides: 10. The CDR3 has 14 amino acids. Germline CDR1 reads SGDLS; CDR2 reads YYNGEE. Sequencing input: peripheral blood. The TCR originated in a man aged 18 to 35 with active or convalescent COVID-19. This chain connects TRBV9 to TRBJ1-1; the match to TRBD1 covers 7 bases. The DNA for the CDR3 is TGTGCCAGCAGCTTGAGGGTGGACAGGAGTGAAGCTTTCTTT. As protein: CASSLRVDRSEAFF.